The present T cell receptor (beta chain) was sequenced within a study of blood T cells in healthy people across ages. Overall study findings and caveats: TCR beta diversity per million T cells fell roughly linearly with age. PBMCs that were unsorted prevented a conclusive naive versus antigen-experienced comparison. CMV infection status of these donors was not known. Those diversity estimates obtained from one million T cells were thought to be underestimates.

Trimming cost V 4 bases and J 6 bases, with 20 bases left between them. This CDR3 region has 15 residues. CDR1 is SQVTM, CDR2 ANQGSEA, per germline. A second PCR of roughly 7 to 11 cycles used a sample-barcoded 5' primer and a J-beta primer mix. One entry per CDR3 protein results from TCRdb running MiXCR on the 5' RACE reads. The sample consists of about 1.6 million distinct CDR3 sequences, roughly 32% of them appearing once. As regards this clonotype: Its antigen is undetermined.

Sample: blood. The clonotype originates from a woman in her twenties or thirties in good health. The chain is built from TRBV29-1 and TRBJ2-3; D is possibly TRBD1 or TRBD2 (6 bases each). This CDR3 is CSVVGSGHDRDTQYF. In nucleotides, the CDR3 is TGCAGCGTTGTGGGGAGCGGGCACGACAGGGATACGCAGTATTTT.